This record looks at one T cell receptor beta chain sequence and its context. Data came from immunoSEQ multiplex PCR; TCRdb stores just in-frame clones and leaves some out. Among about 99,000 clones listed, 79% were seen once. The sample is drawn from a study of blood T cell repertoires in COVID-19. CDR1 is DFQATT and CDR2 is SNEGSKA in the germline V gene (reference sequence). The V gene lost 3 bases and the J gene lost 5 bases, with 11 bases spanning the gap. This CDR3 is 13 amino acids long. The receptor was derived from a woman of 80 years or more with active or convalescent COVID-19. The gene calls are TRBV20-1 and TRBJ1-5, with D maybe TRBD1 (5 bases). The sample was peripheral blood. CDR3 sequence (DNA): TGCAGTGCTAGTGGGGCAACACATCAGCCCCAGCATTTT. Its protein product is CSASGATHQPQHF.